This TCR beta chain was captured by sequencing in a study of shared clonotypes between healthy human individuals (TCRdb year 2020). For the study in its entirety: Three men and a couple of women, aged 18 to 49 years, made up the cohort. For each donor, three plates each were used for CD4 naive and CD4 memory, two plates were used for CD8 naive, and one plate was used for CD8 memory. To estimate repertoire size and how much clonotypes are shared between individuals, the study performed deep sequencing of blood TCR repertoires from a handful of healthy adults. Different laboratories and diverse techniques were used to prepare libraries and sequence TCR repertoires, to increase sequencing depth and limit assay-specific biases. Between about 0.85 and 10 billion PBMCs per donor were obtained by leukapheresis. The study at large found these results: Clonotypes shared by all four sorted-subset donors showed higher generation probabilities than non-shared clonotypes. Because the study included a small number of donors, the genetic and exposure-history diversity represented was limited. Even with the large sequencing depth, rarefaction of the sorted-subset datasets indicated that sequencing was incomplete. Estimated clonotype richness was generally larger for naive than for memory subsets. Across a few donors, around 5% of naive CD4, roughly 3.3% of naive CD8, roughly 2.3% of memory CD4, and over 0.35% of memory CD8 clonotypes were shared. Sampling was restricted to blood, and TCR repertoires in tissue are likely to differ from TCR repertoires in blood. Pairwise subsampling led to the expectation that sequencing depth would affect the degree of clonotype sharing among donors.

Concerning this clone itself: No cognate antigen has been identified for it. The sample holds no much larger clone one base away, and base qualities are not on file.

Using the deep immunoSEQ assay, multiplex PCR amplified TCR CDR3 regions from genomic DNA. Genomic DNA extracted from each cell subset was distributed evenly over all wells of several immunoSEQ 96-well plates, and each plate served as one replicate. For sorted subsets, each replicate PCR was loaded with approximately 0.2 ug genomic DNA, equivalent to 30,000 or so T cell genomes. Purified libraries were measured with a Qubit 3.0 fluorometer, size-checked on a Bioanalyzer 2100, and measured again with the KAPA Library Quantification kit. Every immunoSEQ 96-well plate was sequenced on a dedicated single-read 150-cycle Illumina NextSeq 550 flow cell. Per the authors' processing: The immunoSEQ output contained only junctional sequences without quality scores, so filtering could not match that applied to full-length reads. Sequences were annotated with PyIR, a Python wrapper for IgBLAST v1.9, using IMGT germline references to assign V/J genes and CDR3. Any read was removed if the V/J assignment was weak (E-value above 1e-6), the CDR3 was missing, or the read contained stop codons, out-of-frame junctions, or ambiguous translated residues. V3J clonotypes were defined as sequences sharing the same inferred V gene, J gene, and CDR3 amino acid sequence. Percentage overlap between repertoires was calculated by dividing the number of shared unique clonotypes by the size of the smaller repertoire. Richness of each repertoire was evaluated using RTK rarefaction, the Chao1 estimator, and Recon v2.1 estimates of unobserved clonotypes. For all TCRbeta clonotypes obtained by the gDNA method from a few donors, generation probabilities were computed with OLGA. TCRdb took this table from immuneACCESS and kept in-frame rearrangements with V and J called. Such tables lack part of the clones; where checked against another copy, unresolved V genes explain under half of the gap, and the rest is unexplained. V, J and clone size reflect that table, while D and trimming were determined from the DNA. This sample comprises over a million clones, 95% to 99% of them detected only once. The biggest ten clones account for around 0.45% of the sample.

Donors were healthy HIV-negative adults with no recently reported acute infections or vaccinations. Every donor was a Caucasian adult residing in Nashville, Tennessee, USA. CD4+ T cells were enriched by magnetic negative selection; naive cells were then positively selected on CD45RA, and the negative fraction formed the memory subset. Blood was obtained by leukapheresis, after which PBMCs were separated by Ficoll-Histopaque density gradient centrifugation and cryopreserved in liquid nitrogen vapor phase. Analytical flow cytometry was used to check the purity and quantity of each magnetically sorted T cell population. Each sorted fraction had its genomic DNA isolated and then quantified by UV absorbance on a Nanodrop 2000c. As encoded in the germline V gene (reference sequence), CDR1 is SEHNR while CDR2 is FQNEAQ. V is cut by 4 bases and J by 6 bases, and the space between the germline ends is 19 bases. Taken from cysteine to phenylalanine, the CDR3 has 15 residues. The only DNA kept is the CDR3, 45 bases in frame from the first base.

This chain is built from TRBV7-9 and TRBJ2-7; the D call is tentative, TRBD1 or TRBD2, as each matches 5 bases. The sequenced material came from naive CD4+ T cells sorted from blood. Explained via the paper, the cell subset or site label denotes: CD45RA+ positively selected. This sequence originates from a man under 40 in good health. In nucleotide form, the sequence is TGTGCCAGCAGCTCCATAGGGGACGTGGGTGGCGAGCAGTACTTC. This yields the protein CASSSIGDVGGEQYF.